This T cell receptor (beta chain) came from a study of T cell repertoires in cytomegalovirus infection. At the level of the study: CMV epitopes, recently identified HLA-C-restricted and well-studied HLA-B-restricted, were used. Shared public TCR beta signatures pointed to both CMV infection and a matching HLA type. Broader study findings: Clonotypes of TCR beta that were HLA-C-restricted and CMV-specific dominated the ex vivo response. CMV carriers having the relevant HLA were flagged by cumulative public TCR beta family frequency.

TCRdb ran MiXCR on the reads and lists one entry per CDR3 protein. The repertoire has hundreds of thousands of distinct CDR3 sequences, 31% of them found once; the top ten carry around 15%. Per germline, CDR1 MNHEY and CDR2 SVGEGT. V dropped 2 bases and J dropped 1; count of bases not matched to a gene: 5. CDR3 size: 16 residues. With respect to this clonotype: Its antigen is not known.

Sequencing used cultured CD8+ T cells from PBMCs, obtained from culture after CMV antigen stimulation. The rearrangement links TRBV6-2 or TRBV6-3 to TRBJ1-5; 7 bases line up with TRBD1. The clonotype originates from a human donor in good health (CMV status not recorded). Some clones in this sample may be carry-over from other donors' samples. CDR3 protein: CASSYPRQGSNQPQHF. CDR3 nucleotides: TGTGCCAGCAGTTACCCGAGACAGGGAAGCAATCAGCCCCAGCATTTT.